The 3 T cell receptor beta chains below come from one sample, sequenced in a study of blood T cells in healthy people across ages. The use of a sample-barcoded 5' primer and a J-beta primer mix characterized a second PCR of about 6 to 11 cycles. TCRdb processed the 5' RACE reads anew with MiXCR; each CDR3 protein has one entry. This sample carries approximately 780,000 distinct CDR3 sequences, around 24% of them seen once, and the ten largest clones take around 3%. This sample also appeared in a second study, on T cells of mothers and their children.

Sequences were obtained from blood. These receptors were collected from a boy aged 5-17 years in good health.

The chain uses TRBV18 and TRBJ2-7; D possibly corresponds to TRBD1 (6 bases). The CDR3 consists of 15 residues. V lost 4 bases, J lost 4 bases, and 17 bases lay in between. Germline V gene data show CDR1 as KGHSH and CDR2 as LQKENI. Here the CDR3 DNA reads TGTGCCAGCTCACACGTAGGCAAGGGGGAATACGAGCAGTACTTC. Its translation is CASSHVGKGEYEQYF. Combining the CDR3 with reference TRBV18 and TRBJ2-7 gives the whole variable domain NAGVMQNPRHLVRRRGQEARLRCSPMKGHSHVYWYRQLPEEGLKFMVYLQKENIIDESGMPKERFSAEFPKEGPSILRIQQVVRGDSAAYFCASSHVGKGEYEQYFGPGTRLTVT.

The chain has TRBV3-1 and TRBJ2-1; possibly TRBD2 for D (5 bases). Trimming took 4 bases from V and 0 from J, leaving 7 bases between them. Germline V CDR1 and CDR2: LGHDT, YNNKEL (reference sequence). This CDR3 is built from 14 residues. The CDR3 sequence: CASSRRDSYNEQFF. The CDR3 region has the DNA TGTGCCAGCAGCCGCCGGGACTCCTACAATGAGCAGTTCTTC.

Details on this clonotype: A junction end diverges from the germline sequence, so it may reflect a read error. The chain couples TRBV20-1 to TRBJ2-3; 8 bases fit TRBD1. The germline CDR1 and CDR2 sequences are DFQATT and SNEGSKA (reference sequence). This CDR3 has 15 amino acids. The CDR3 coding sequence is TGCAGTGCTATCCCGGACAGGGAGAGCACAGATACGCAGTGTTTT. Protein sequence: CSAIPDRESTDTQCF.